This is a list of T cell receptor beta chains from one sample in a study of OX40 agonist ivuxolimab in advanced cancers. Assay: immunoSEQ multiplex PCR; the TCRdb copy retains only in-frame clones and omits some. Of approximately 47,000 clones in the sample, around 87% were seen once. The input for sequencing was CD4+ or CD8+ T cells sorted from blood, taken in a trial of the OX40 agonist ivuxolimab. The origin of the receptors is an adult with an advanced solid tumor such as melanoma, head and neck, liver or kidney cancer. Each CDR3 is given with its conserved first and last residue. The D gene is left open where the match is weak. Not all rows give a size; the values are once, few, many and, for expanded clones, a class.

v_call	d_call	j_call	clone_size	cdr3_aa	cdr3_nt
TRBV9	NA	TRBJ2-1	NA	CASSPRNSGAEQFF	TGTGCCAGCAGCCCAAGAAATAGCGGAGCTGAGCAGTTCTTC
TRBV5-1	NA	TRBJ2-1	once	CASSVRDISPSYNEQFF	TGCGCCAGCAGCGTGCGGGACATCTCCCCATCCTACAATGAGCAGTTCTTC
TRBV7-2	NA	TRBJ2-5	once	CASSLLETQYF	TGTGCCAGCAGCTTATTAGAGACCCAGTACTTC
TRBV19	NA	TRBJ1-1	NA	CASSIDWDLNTEAFF	TGTGCCAGTAGTATAGATTGGGACTTGAACACTGAAGCTTTCTTT
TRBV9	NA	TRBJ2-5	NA	CASSVSGSGAEETQYF	TGTGCCAGCAGCGTATCGGGTAGCGGAGCCGAAGAGACCCAGTACTTC
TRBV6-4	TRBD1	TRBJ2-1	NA	CASTQDRVTDNEQFF	TGTGCCAGCACTCAAGACAGGGTGACGGACAATGAGCAGTTCTTC
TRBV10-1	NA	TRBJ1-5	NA	CASSESIGQPQHF	TGCGCCAGCAGTGAGTCTATAGGTCAGCCCCAGCATTTT
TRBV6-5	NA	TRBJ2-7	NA	CASGRTETYEQYF	TGTGCCAGCGGAAGGACAGAGACCTACGAGCAGTACTTC
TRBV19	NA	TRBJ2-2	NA	CASRGPNTGELFF	TGTGCCAGTAGGGGGCCGAACACCGGGGAGCTGTTTTTT
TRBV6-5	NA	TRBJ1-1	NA	CASSSTSTENTEAFF	TGTGCCAGCAGCTCGACAAGTACGGAGAACACTGAAGCTTTCTTT
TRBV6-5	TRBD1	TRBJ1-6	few	CASRRRDSNSPLHF	TGTGCCAGCAGAAGGAGGGACAGTAATTCACCCCTCCACTTT
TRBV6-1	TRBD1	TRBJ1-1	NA	CASSQWTGNTEAFF	TGTGCCAGCAGCCAATGGACAGGGAACACTGAAGCTTTCTTT
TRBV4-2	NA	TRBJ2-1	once	CASSQRESYEQFF	TGTGCCAGCAGCCAAAGGGAGAGTTATGAGCAGTTCTTC
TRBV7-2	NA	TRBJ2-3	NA	CASSLVVAPRDTQYF	TGTGCCAGCAGCTTAGTGGTGGCCCCCAGGGATACGCAGTATTTT
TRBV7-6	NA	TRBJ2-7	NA	CASSLDTGAAAEQYF	TGTGCCAGCAGCTTAGATACGGGAGCGGCAGCCGAGCAGTACTTC
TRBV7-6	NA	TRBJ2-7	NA	CASSLDTDRYEQYF	TGTGCCAGCAGCTTAGATACAGACAGGTACGAGCAGTACTTC
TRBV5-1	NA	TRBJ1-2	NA	CASSDQQGRYGYTF	TGCGCCAGCAGCGACCAACAGGGAAGATATGGCTACACCTTC
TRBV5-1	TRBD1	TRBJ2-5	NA	CASSLLYLGTGGPETQYF	TGCGCCAGCAGCTTGTTGTACTTGGGGACAGGGGGCCCAGAGACCCAGTACTTC
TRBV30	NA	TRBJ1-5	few	CAWSVQFTPNQPQHF	TGTGCCTGGAGTGTACAATTTACCCCAAATCAGCCCCAGCATTTT
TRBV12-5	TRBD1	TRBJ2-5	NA	CASGLVLTDRVATQYF	TGTGCTAGTGGTTTGGTACTAACGGACAGGGTAGCGACCCAGTACTTC
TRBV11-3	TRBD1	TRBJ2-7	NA	CASSLGTGQGSYEQYF	TGTGCCAGCAGCTTAGGCACGGGACAGGGCTCCTACGAGCAGTACTTC
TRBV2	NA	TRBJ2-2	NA	CASKIGVTGGELFF	TGTGCCAGCAAGATAGGCGTGACTGGTGGGGAGCTGTTTTTT
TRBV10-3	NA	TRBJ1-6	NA	CAIKGDGNSPLHF	TGTGCCATCAAAGGAGACGGAAATTCACCCCTCCACTTT
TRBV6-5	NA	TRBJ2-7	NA	CASSTSVGLAQYF	TGTGCCAGCAGCACCTCGGTAGGGCTGGCGCAGTACTTC
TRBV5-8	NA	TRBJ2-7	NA	CASSSGAGTYEQYF	TGTGCCAGCAGCTCGGGCGCCGGGACCTACGAGCAGTACTTC
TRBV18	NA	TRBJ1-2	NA	CASSPSHEYGYTF	TGTGCCAGCTCACCTAGCCACGAGTATGGCTACACCTTT
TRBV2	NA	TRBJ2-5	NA	CASSEDWETQYF	TGTGCCAGCAGTGAAGACTGGGAGACCCAGTACTTC
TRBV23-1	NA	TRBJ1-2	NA	CASSRFLGGIGYTF	TGCGCCAGCAGTCGATTTCTCGGAGGTATTGGCTACACCTTC
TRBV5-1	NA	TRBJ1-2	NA	CASSSGVEGYTF	TGCGCCAGCAGCTCAGGGGTAGAGGGCTACACCTTC
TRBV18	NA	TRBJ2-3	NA	CASSPNIIGTDGKQPWPTTDTQYF	TGTGCCAGCTCACCAAACATCATAGGGACGGACGGAAAGCAACCGTGGCCTACCACAGATACGCAGTATTTT
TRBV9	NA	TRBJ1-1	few	CASSGDREAFF	TGTGCCAGCAGCGGCGACAGGGAAGCTTTCTTT
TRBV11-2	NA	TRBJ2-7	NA	CASSFGSNYEQYF	TGTGCCAGCAGCTTTGGCAGCAACTACGAGCAGTACTTC
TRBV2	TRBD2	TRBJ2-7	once	CASSGRTSGSLRFYEQYF	TGTGCCAGCAGTGGTCGGACTAGCGGGAGTCTCCGTTTCTACGAGCAGTACTTC
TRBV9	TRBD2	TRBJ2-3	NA	CASSSRHSSGNTDTQYF	TGTGCCAGCAGCTCCCGACACTCTAGCGGAAACACAGATACGCAGTATTTT
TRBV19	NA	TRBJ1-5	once	CASSVGTISNQPQHF	TGTGCCAGTAGTGTCGGGACAATTTCTAATCAGCCCCAGCATTTT
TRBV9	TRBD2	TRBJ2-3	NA	CASSVGPAGGPDTQYF	TGTGCCAGCAGCGTAGGGCCAGCGGGAGGGCCAGATACGCAGTATTTT
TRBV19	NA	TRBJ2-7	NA	CASSLTRYEQYF	TGTGCCAGTAGCCTCACTCGCTACGAGCAGTACTTC
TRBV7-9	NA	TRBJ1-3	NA	CASSLRGIAGNTIYF	TGTGCCAGCAGCTTACGGGGGATCGCTGGAAACACCATATATTTT
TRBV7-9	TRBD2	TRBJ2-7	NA	CASSSGLAGEWDEQYF	TGTGCCAGCAGCTCCGGACTAGCGGGAGAATGGGACGAGCAGTACTTC
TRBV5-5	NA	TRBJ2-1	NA	CASNLGGLQFF	TGTGCCAGCAACCTTGGGGGACTGCAGTTCTTC
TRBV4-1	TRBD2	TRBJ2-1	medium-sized	CASSQEAGGPYNEQFF	TGCGCCAGCAGCCAAGAAGCGGGAGGGCCTTACAATGAGCAGTTCTTC
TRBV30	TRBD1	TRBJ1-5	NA	CAWSVEGGRQPQHF	TGTGCCTGGAGTGTTGAAGGGGGCAGACAGCCCCAGCATTTT
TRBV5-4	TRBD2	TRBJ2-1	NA	CASSSLAGLSGYNEQFF	TGTGCCAGCAGCTCCCTAGCGGGTCTATCGGGTTACAATGAGCAGTTCTTC
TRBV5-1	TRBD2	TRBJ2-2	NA	CASSPFSGGNTGELFF	TGCGCCAGCAGCCCCTTTAGCGGGGGAAACACCGGGGAGCTGTTTTTT
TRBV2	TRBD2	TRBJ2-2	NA	CASRKAGVDGELFF	TGTGCCAGCAGAAAGGCGGGAGTTGACGGGGAGCTGTTTTTT
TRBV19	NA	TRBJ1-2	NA	CASTQPGGNYGYTF	TGTGCCAGTACCCAACCCGGGGGCAACTATGGCTACACCTTC
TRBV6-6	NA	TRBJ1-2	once	CASSYLWEGEGYTF	TGTGCCAGCAGTTACCTCTGGGAAGGGGAGGGCTACACCTTC
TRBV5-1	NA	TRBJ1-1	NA	CASSLGTPAMSTEAFF	TGCGCCAGCAGCTTAGGTACCCCCGCGATGAGCACTGAAGCTTTCTTT
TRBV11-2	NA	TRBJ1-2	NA	CASSLDRGPGGYTF	TGTGCCAGCAGCTTAGACAGGGGCCCTGGTGGCTACACCTTC
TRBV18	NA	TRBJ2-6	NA	CASSPGVAGANVLTF	TGTGCCAGCTCACCAGGGGTGGCTGGGGCCAACGTCCTGACTTTC
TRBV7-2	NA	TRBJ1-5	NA	CASSPSGAQAPQHF	TGTGCCAGCAGCCCTTCGGGGGCACAGGCGCCCCAGCATTTT
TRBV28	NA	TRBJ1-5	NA	CASRTPIYSNQPQHF	TGTGCCAGCAGAACCCCAATTTATAGCAATCAGCCCCAGCATTTT
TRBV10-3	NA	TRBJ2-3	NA	CAMRDSSTDTQYF	TGTGCCATGCGGGACAGCTCCACAGATACGCAGTATTTT
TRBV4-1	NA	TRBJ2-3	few	CASSQATSDTQYF	TGCGCCAGCAGCCAAGCTACTAGCGATACGCAGTATTTT
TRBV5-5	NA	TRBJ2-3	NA	CASSPWSGTGSTDTQYF	TGTGCCAGCAGCCCCTGGTCCGGGACGGGCAGCACAGATACGCAGTATTTT
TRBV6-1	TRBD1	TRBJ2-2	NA	CASSESPDRGNTGELFF	TGTGCCAGCAGTGAATCCCCCGACAGGGGTAACACCGGGGAGCTGTTTTTT
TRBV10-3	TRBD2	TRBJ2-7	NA	CATTRLAGYEQYF	TGTGCCACCACCCGACTAGCGGGTTACGAGCAGTACTTC
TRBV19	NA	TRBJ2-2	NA	CASLNTGELFF	TGTGCCAGTTTGAACACCGGGGAGCTGTTTTTT
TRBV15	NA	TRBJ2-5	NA	CATSRDIGTQETQYF	TGTGCCACCAGCAGAGATATTGGAACCCAAGAGACCCAGTACTTC
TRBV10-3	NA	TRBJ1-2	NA	CASEQGVGGYTF	TGTGCCAGTGAACAGGGAGTAGGAGGCTACACCTTC